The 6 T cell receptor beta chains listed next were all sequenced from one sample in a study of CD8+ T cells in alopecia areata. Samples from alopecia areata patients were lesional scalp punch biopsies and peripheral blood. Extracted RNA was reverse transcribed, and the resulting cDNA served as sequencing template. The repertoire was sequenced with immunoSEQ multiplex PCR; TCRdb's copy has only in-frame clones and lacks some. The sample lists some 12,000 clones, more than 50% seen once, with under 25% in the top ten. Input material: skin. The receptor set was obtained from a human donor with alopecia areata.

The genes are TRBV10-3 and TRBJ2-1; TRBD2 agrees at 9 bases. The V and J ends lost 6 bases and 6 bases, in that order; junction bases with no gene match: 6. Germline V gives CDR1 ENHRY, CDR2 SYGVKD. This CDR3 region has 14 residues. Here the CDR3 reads CAIREGLAVNEQFF. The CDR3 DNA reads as TGTGCCATCAGGGAGGGACTAGCTGTCAATGAGCAGTTCTTC.

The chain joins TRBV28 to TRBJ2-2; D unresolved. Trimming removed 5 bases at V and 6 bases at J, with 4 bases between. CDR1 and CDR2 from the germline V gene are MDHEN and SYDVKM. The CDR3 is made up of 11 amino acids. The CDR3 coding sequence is TGTGCCAGCAGTACAGCCGGGGAGCTGTTTTTT. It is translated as CASSTAGELFF.

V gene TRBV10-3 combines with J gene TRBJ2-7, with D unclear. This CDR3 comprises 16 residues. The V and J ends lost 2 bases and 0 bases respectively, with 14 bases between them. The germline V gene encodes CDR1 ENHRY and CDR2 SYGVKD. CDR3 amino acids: CAISEVAYPSSYEQYF. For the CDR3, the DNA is TGTGCCATCAGTGAGGTGGCATACCCGAGCTCCTACGAGCAGTACTTC.

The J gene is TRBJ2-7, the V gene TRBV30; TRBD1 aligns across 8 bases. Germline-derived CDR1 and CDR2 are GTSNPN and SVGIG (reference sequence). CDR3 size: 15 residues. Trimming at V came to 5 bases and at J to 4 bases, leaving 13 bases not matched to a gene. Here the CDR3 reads CAWAGTGSGEYEQYF. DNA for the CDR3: TGTGCCTGGGCCGGGACAGGTAGCGGAGAGTACGAGCAGTACTTC.

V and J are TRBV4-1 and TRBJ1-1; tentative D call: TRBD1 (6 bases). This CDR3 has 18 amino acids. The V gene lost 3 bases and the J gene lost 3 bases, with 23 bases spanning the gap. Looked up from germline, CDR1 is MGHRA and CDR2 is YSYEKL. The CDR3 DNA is TGCGCCAGCAGCCAGGACCCGAATCATGGGGGCTTGTACACTGAAGCTTTCTTT. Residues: CASSQDPNHGGLYTEAFF.

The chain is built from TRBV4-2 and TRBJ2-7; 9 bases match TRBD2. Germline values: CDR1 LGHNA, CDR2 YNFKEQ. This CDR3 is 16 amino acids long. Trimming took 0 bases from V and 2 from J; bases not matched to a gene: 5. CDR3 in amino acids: CASSQDAASGAYEQYF. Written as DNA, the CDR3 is TGTGCCAGCAGCCAAGATGCGGCTAGCGGGGCCTACGAGCAGTACTTC.